Listed here is a single T cell receptor (beta chain). This entry is derived from a study of cytomegalovirus exposure and HLA in healthy donors. V lost 3 bases and J lost 5, with 10 bases in between. Germline CDR1 is KGHSH and CDR2 is LQKENI. CDR3 length: 13 residues. The PCR contained 60 Vbeta and 13 Jbeta primers. Assay used: immunoSEQ multiplex PCR; TCRdb lists only in-frame clones, some missing. The sample holds about 170,000 clones, about 62% seen once. V is TRBV18 and J is TRBJ2-5; maybe TRBD1 (6 bases). The sample taken for sequencing was PBMCs. The receptor's source is a man aged 35 to 55 in good health and CMV-seronegative. CDR3 region: CASSPDSGETQYF. Written as DNA, the CDR3 is TGTGCCAGCTCACCGGACAGTGGGGAGACCCAGTACTTC.